The clone carrying this T cell receptor beta chain was detected only a few times. The sample comes from a study of PD-L1 blockade in urothelial cancer. Repertoires were generated with immunoSEQ multiplex PCR, while TCRdb's copy carries only in-frame clones and drops some. The sample contains tens of thousands of clones, about 75% of which appear only once. Specified time point: pretreatment peripheral blood. The material sequenced was PBMCs, taken around atezolizumab (anti-PD-L1) treatment. This sequence was found in a man between 65 and 85 years old with urothelial cancer.

The CDR3 is CASSPPGQGEETQYF. The DNA for the CDR3 is TGTGCCAGCAGCCCACCGGGACAGGGTGAAGAGACCCAGTACTTC. The genes are TRBV25-1 and TRBJ2-5; 9 bases map to TRBD1. V lost 6 bases, J lost 3 bases, and 8 bases stayed unmatched. This CDR3 region has 15 residues. In germline, CDR1 is MGHDK, CDR2 SYGVNS.